This T cell receptor (beta chain) came from a study of beta chain features in type 1 diabetes. Study observations and caveats: Compared with healthy donors, patients appeared to share more similar naive, central memory and regulatory TCRB repertoires. Whether HLA type influences TCRB rearrangement remained unresolved here. VDJ junctions from type 1 diabetes patients carried fewer insertions and larger deletions.

This clone was observed a few times. Antigen specificity is unknown. Other DNA sequences within the sample encode an identical CDR3. Each of the CD4+ naive, central memory, regulatory and stem cell-like memory populations was sorted via CD45RO/CCR7/CD25/CD127/CD95/CD27. All of the isolated RNA was reverse transcribed, so expressed TCRB transcripts were sequenced. The data were produced by immunoSEQ multiplex PCR, yet TCRdb's version contains in-frame clones alone and is incomplete. The sample carries around 240,000 clones, 9% to 10% recorded once. The CDR3 is 12 amino acids. The ends lost 4 bases at V and 3 bases at J; junction bases unmatched: 3. CDR1 and CDR2 from the germline V gene are GTSNPN and SVGIG (reference sequence).

Sequencing was carried out using naive CD4+ T cells from blood. V gene TRBV30 combines with J gene TRBJ2-7; 7 nucleotides align to TRBD2. The clonotype originates from a woman aged 18-29 years in good health. CDR3 coding DNA: TGTGCCTGGACGGGCGGGAGCTACGAGCAGTACTTC. Protein sequence: CAWTGGSYEQYF.